This T cell receptor beta chain was obtained from a study of shared clonotypes between healthy human individuals. Germline trimming cut 5 bases from V and 3 bases from J; bases unmatched to any gene: 6. Germline V gene sequence: CDR1 MNHEY, CDR2 SMNVEV (reference sequence). CDR3 length: 15 residues. Assay used: immunoSEQ multiplex PCR; TCRdb lists only in-frame clones, some missing. The table records about 2 million clones, about 95% of them present only once. About this clone: Its antigen is still unknown.

Terminally differentiated effector memory CD45RA+ cells were left out of the naive CD8 fraction, which was CD45RO-negative and positively selected for CCR7. Study-wide points: Clonotypes that were shared across a handful of donors made up roughly 5% of naive CD4 clonotypes. What limited the represented genetic and exposure-history diversity was the small number of donors.

The sequencing input was naive CD8+ T cells sorted from blood. The J gene is TRBJ2-7, the V gene TRBV27, with TRBD2 matching 11 bases. The clonotype was recovered from a man aged 18 to 30 in good health. The CDR3: CASSIGTSGLYEQYF. The CDR3 coding sequence is TGTGCCAGCAGTATCGGGACTAGCGGACTCTACGAGCAGTACTTC.